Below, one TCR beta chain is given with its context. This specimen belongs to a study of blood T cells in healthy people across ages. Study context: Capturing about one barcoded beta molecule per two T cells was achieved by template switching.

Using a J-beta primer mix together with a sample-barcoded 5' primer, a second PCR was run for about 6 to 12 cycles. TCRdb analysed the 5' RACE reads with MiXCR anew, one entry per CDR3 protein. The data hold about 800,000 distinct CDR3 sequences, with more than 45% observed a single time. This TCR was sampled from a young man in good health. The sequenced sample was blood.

The CDR3 bases are TGTGCCAGCAGCCTACTAGCGTCTAGCTCCTACAATGAGCAGTTCTTC. Protein product: CASSLLASSSYNEQFF. This sequence joins TRBV7-6 and TRBJ2-1, with 7 bases lining up with TRBD2. Germline V lookup: CDR1 SGHVS, CDR2 FNYEAQ. There are 16 residues in the CDR3. Trimming at V came to 5 bases and at J to 0 bases, leaving 7 bases not matched to a gene.